This T cell receptor beta chain was observed in a study of identical twins. The CDR3 is made up of 16 amino acids. J gave up 4 bases and V 4 bases, and 9 bases lay outside the gene matches. MiXCR was run by TCRdb on the 5' RACE reads, yielding one entry per CDR3 protein. This sample carries over 500,000 distinct CDR3 sequences, approximately 22% of them seen once, and the ten largest clones take under 0.95%. This clonotype showed up just a few times. These same data were also listed under a study on T cells expressing NK-cell markers. From that study: The study sequenced eight donors, seven HCMV-seropositive and one seronegative.

This sequence joins TRBV12-3 or TRBV12-4 and TRBJ2-5; 10 bases fit TRBD1. The TCR sequence derives from a young woman in good health. Sequenced: CD4+ T cells sorted from blood. CDR3 nucleotide sequence: TGTGCCAGCAGTTCCCAAGGACAGGGGGTGCCAGAGACCCAGTACTTC. Residues: CASSSQGQGVPETQYF.